The 32 T cell receptor beta chains given below trace back to one sample, sequenced in a study of blood T cells in healthy people across ages. A second PCR of about 7 to 11 cycles used a sample-barcoded 5' primer and a J-beta primer mix. TCRdb independently ran MiXCR on the 5' RACE reads; one entry per CDR3 protein. The table records about 770,000 distinct CDR3 sequences, around 43% of them present only once. The sample taken for sequencing was blood. These receptors all come from a man in his 60s in good health.

This chain links TRBV3-1 with TRBJ1-2; possibly TRBD1 for D (5 bases). Trimming stripped 6 bases from V and 7 bases from J, with 15 bases between. The CDR3 has 13 amino acids. Germline CDR1 reads LGHDT; CDR2 reads YNNKEL (reference sequence). This CDR3 is CASRNGAVGGYTF. Here the CDR3 DNA reads TGTGCCAGCAGGAATGGGGCAGTGGGTGGCTACACCTTC.

The chain employs TRBV6-1 and TRBJ1-5, with D perhaps TRBD1 (6 bases). Germline V gene lookup returns CDR1 MNHNS and CDR2 SASEGT. The ends were cut back, 1 base at V and 4 bases at J, with 11 bases in the middle. The CDR3 consists of 15 residues. CDR3 loop: CASSEVAGANQPQHF. The CDR3 coding sequence is TGTGCCAGCAGTGAAGTAGCAGGGGCTAATCAGCCCCAGCATTTT.

This chain uses TRBV6-2 or TRBV6-3 with TRBJ2-1; no firm D call. The V end was cut by 6 bases, the J end by 6 bases, with 12 bases between. Germline V CDR1 and CDR2: MNHEY, SVGEGT. The CDR3 loop spans 13 amino acids. CDR3 sequence: CASRSPGRNEQFF. CDR3 nucleotide sequence: TGTGCCAGCAGGTCTCCGGGCCGCAATGAGCAGTTCTTC.

V and J are TRBV15 and TRBJ1-2; D not certain. This CDR3 region has 12 residues. Trimming shortened V by 0 bases and J by 5 bases, and 4 bases separated the two germline ends. The germline V gene has CDR1 LNHNV and CDR2 YYDKDF (reference sequence). The CDR3 coding sequence is TGTGCCACCAGCAGAGATGGGTATGGCTACACCTTC. It codes for CATSRDGYGYTF.

The V call is TRBV6-5, the J call TRBJ2-4; a possible D gene is TRBD2 (6 bases). The length of the CDR3 is 17 residues. The V gene's germline CDR1 is MNHEY and CDR2 SVGAGI. Trimming took off 0 bases at V and 1 base at J, with 13 bases between the two ends. In nucleotides, the CDR3 is TGTGCCAGCAGTTACTCGAATTCGGGGAGGGCCAAAAACATTCAGTACTTC. It is translated as CASSYSNSGRAKNIQYF.

V usage is TRBV2 and J usage is TRBJ2-2; TRBD1 matches 11 bases. V was clipped by 7 bases and J by 3 bases; unmatched bases: 7. The CDR3 runs 16 residues. From germline, CDR1 is SNHLY and CDR2 FYNNEI. The CDR3 bases are TGTGCCAGCACTAAGGACAGGGGGCGCCACACCGGGGAGCTGTTTTTT. Residues: CASTKDRGRHTGELFF.

The chain uses TRBV5-6 and TRBJ1-5; D not resolved. The V end lost 4 bases, the J end lost 5 bases, and 10 bases lay between the germline ends. Germline V gene sequence: CDR1 SGHDT, CDR2 YYEEEE. The CDR3 contains 13 residues. This CDR3 reads CASSEKGHQPQHF. The CDR3 region has the DNA TGTGCCAGCAGCGAAAAGGGTCATCAGCCCCAGCATTTT.

Concerning this clonotype: Since a much larger clone is just one base distant, this may be a read error. The chain joins TRBV5-1 to TRBJ2-1; no clear D. The V gene's germline CDR1 is SGHRS and CDR2 YFSETQ. The CDR3 loop spans 13 amino acids. CDR3 amino acids: CASILATANEQFF. The CDR3 DNA reads TGCGCCAGCATCTTGGCCACAGCCAATGAGCAGTTCTTC.

The rearrangement uses TRBV7-9 and TRBJ2-7, with D tentatively TRBD1 (6 bases). V was trimmed by 4 bases and J by 2 bases, leaving 12 bases between them. This CDR3 spans 14 amino acids. Germline lookup yields CDR1 SEHNR and CDR2 FQNEAQ (reference sequence). The CDR3 sequence: CASSSTTGPYEQYF. The DNA for the CDR3 is TGTGCCAGCAGCTCAACTACAGGGCCCTACGAGCAGTACTTC.

The V and J genes are TRBV11-2 and TRBJ1-6; unclear D gene. The germline V and J ends were trimmed by 0 bases and 6 bases, with 12 bases remaining between them. This CDR3 spans 16 amino acids. CDR1 is SGHAT and CDR2 is FQNNGV in the germline V gene. The CDR3, as DNA: TGTGCCAGCAGCTTAGATTTCGGGGTCGGTAATTCACCCCTCCACTTT. Amino acid sequence: CASSLDFGVGNSPLHF.

In this sample, this clonotype turned up a few times. The chain joins TRBV28 to TRBJ2-1; TRBD2 agrees at 15 bases. Germline assignment: CDR1 MDHEN and CDR2 SYDVKM. The CDR3 runs 16 residues. The V and J ends lost 2 bases and 7 bases, in that order; junction bases with no gene match: 3. Here the CDR3 reads CASSLGTSGGRNEQFF. The CDR3 DNA reads TGTGCCAGCAGTTTAGGGACTAGCGGGGGGAGGAATGAGCAGTTCTTC.

A note on this clonotype: A clone one base away is much larger, so this may be a read error. The V and J genes are TRBV12-3 or TRBV12-4 and TRBJ1-6, with D uncertain. The CDR3 runs to 15 residues. Trimming cost V 5 bases and J 7 bases, with 15 bases left between them. CDR3 amino acids: CASSPKLGTNSPLHF. In DNA form, the CDR3 reads TGTGCCAGCAGTCCAAAGCTGGGAACGAATTCACCCCTCCACTTT.

In this sample, this clonotype turned up a few times. The V and J genes are TRBV6-5 and TRBJ1-5; TRBD1 might be the D (6 bases). V was cut by 5 bases and J by 6 bases, with 17 bases left in between. The CDR3 has 15 amino acids. Germline CDR1 reads MNHEY; CDR2 reads SVGAGI. This CDR3 reads CASSRSSGAGQPQHF. DNA of the CDR3: TGTGCCAGCAGTAGGAGCTCAGGGGCTGGTCAGCCCCAGCATTTT.

This clonotype was observed a handful of times. This rearrangement joins TRBV7-2 to TRBJ2-1, with TRBD2 matching 14 bases. Germline V CDR1 and CDR2: SGHTA, FQGNSA. Germline trimming cut 3 bases from V and 6 bases from J; bases unmatched to any gene: 4. This CDR3 has 16 amino acids. The CDR3 DNA sequence: TGTGCCAGCAGCTTTGGACTAGCGGGGGGATCCAATGAGCAGTTCTTC. Its translation is CASSFGLAGGSNEQFF.

V gene TRBV4-3 combines with J gene TRBJ2-2; TRBD1 agrees at 7 bases. The junction had 7 bases not matched to a gene; V was cut back by 3 bases and J by 3 bases. The CDR3 contains 16 residues. Germline assignment: CDR1 LGHNA and CDR2 YSLEER. CDR3 residues: CASSQRRDRYTGELFF. CDR3 DNA sequence: TGCGCCAGCAGCCAGAGACGGGACAGATACACCGGGGAGCTGTTTTTT.

This chain links TRBV20-1 with TRBJ2-1, with 9 bases that match TRBD2. V was pared by 5 bases and J by 5 bases, with 7 bases of the junction left unmatched. Germline CDR1 DFQATT, CDR2 SNEGSKA (reference sequence). This CDR3 is built from 14 residues. The CDR3 DNA follows: TGCAGTGCTTGGGATAGCGGGGGCAACAATGAGCAGTTCTTC. It encodes CSAWDSGGNNEQFF.

V is TRBV28 and J is TRBJ1-6; perhaps TRBD1 as D (6 bases). Deletions cut 10 bases from V and 8 bases from J, with 15 bases between. This CDR3 has 13 residues. Germline assignment: CDR1 MDHEN and CDR2 SYDVKM. The CDR3 spells CAIGEGGHSPLHF. In nucleotides, the CDR3 is TGTGCCATCGGAGAGGGGGGCCATTCACCCCTCCACTTT.

The chain joins TRBV28 to TRBJ2-7; possibly TRBD1 or TRBD2 for D (5 bases each). This CDR3 contains 14 residues. Trimming cost V 7 bases and J 3 bases, with 16 bases left between them. The V gene's germline CDR1 is MDHEN and CDR2 SYDVKM. The CDR3 nucleotides are TGTGCCAGCAAACCCCCGGGGCCAGACTACGAGCAGTACTTC. It specifies CASKPPGPDYEQYF.

V is TRBV20-1 and J is TRBJ2-1, with TRBD1 matching over 10 bases. The V segment lost 6 bases and the J segment 3 bases; nucleotides outside the gene matches: 8. The CDR3 is 15 residues long. Germline V gives CDR1 DFQATT, CDR2 SNEGSKA (reference sequence). The CDR3 DNA reads TGCAGTGCGGTAGCGGACAGGGGGTTCTACAATGAGCAGTTCTTC. This codes for CSAVADRGFYNEQFF.

The chain has TRBV7-2 and TRBJ2-1, with D perhaps TRBD1 or TRBD2 (5 bases each). CDR1 is SGHTA, CDR2 FQGNSA, per germline. Between the trimmed V and J ends, which lost 4 bases and 2 bases, there was a span of 12 bases. The CDR3 sequence is 15 residues long. CDR3 sequence (DNA): TGTGCCAGCAGCTCCGCCTGGGGACCCTACAATGAGCAGTTCTTC. Protein sequence: CASSSAWGPYNEQFF.

On this clonotype: Being one base from a much bigger clone, this may be a read error. This rearrangement joins TRBV11-2 to TRBJ2-1; TRBD2 matches 7 bases. The CDR3 is 13 amino acids. The germline CDR1 and CDR2 sequences are SGHAT and FQNNGV. CDR3 sequence (DNA): TGTGCCAGCAGCCCCGGGACTATCAATGAGCGGTTCTTC. Its protein is CASSPGTINERFF.

The chain couples TRBV7-8 to TRBJ2-7; weak D call: TRBD1 (6 bases). Germline CDR1 and CDR2: SGHVS and FQNEAQ. This CDR3 region has 15 residues. V was trimmed by 5 bases and J by 5 bases, leaving 19 bases between them. CDR3 nucleotides: TGTGCCAGCAGCCCTCGTGCAGGGGCAACCAACGAGCAGTACTTC. It yields the protein CASSPRAGATNEQYF.

The chain combines TRBV2 with TRBJ1-5, with TRBD1 as a possible D gene (5 bases). The germline V and J ends were trimmed by 7 bases and 6 bases, with 16 bases remaining between them. Germline lookup yields CDR1 SNHLY and CDR2 FYNNEI. This CDR3 region has 14 residues. The CDR3 DNA follows: TGTGCCAGCATCCAAGACAGAGGTTTTCAGCCCCAGCATTTT. It codes for CASIQDRGFQPQHF.

The rearrangement links TRBV6-1 to TRBJ2-6; D not certain. The CDR3 totals 13 residues. Trimming shortened V by 6 bases and J by 13 bases, and 16 bases separated the two germline ends. Germline V gene sequence: CDR1 MNHNS, CDR2 SASEGT. As DNA, the CDR3 is TGTGCCAGCAGCCCCCCATATCCAATAGTCCTGACTTTC. Its protein is CASSPPYPIVLTF.

This chain uses TRBV6-5 with TRBJ1-2, with a possible D match to TRBD1 (5 bases). Trimming took 5 bases from V and 4 from J, leaving 14 bases between them. Germline CDR1 and CDR2: MNHEY and SVGAGI. The CDR3 sequence is 14 residues long. CDR3 region: CASSPTGTIYGYTF. CDR3 bases: TGTGCCAGCAGTCCCACCGGGACTATCTATGGCTACACCTTC.

J is TRBJ1-5 and V is TRBV27; 8 positions match TRBD1. The ends lost 6 bases at V and 5 bases at J; junction bases unmatched: 12. CDR1 and CDR2 (germline): MNHEY, SMNVEV (reference sequence). The CDR3 runs to 16 residues. The CDR3 bases are TGTGCCAGCAGATCACTCCTGACAGGGGAGGATCAGCCCCAGCATTTT. This encodes CASRSLLTGEDQPQHF.

This clonotype was observed many times. The J gene is TRBJ2-7, the V gene TRBV5-1; a weak D match, TRBD2 (5 bases). Trimming took 0 bases from V and 2 from J, leaving 15 bases between them. CDR1 is SGHRS and CDR2 is YFSETQ in the germline V gene. This CDR3 region has 16 residues. CDR3 region: CASSLGGSRATYEQYF. CDR3 DNA sequence: TGCGCCAGCAGCTTGGGAGGGAGTCGCGCTACCTACGAGCAGTACTTC.

This clonotype was picked up a small number of times. The rearrangement uses TRBV20-1 and TRBJ1-2; 9 nucleotides align to TRBD1. CDR1 and CDR2 from the germline V gene are DFQATT and SNEGSKA (reference sequence). The CDR3 length is 13 residues. Losses at the gene ends were 6 bases for V and 2 bases for J; bases not matched to a gene: 4. The CDR3 sequence is CSARQGENYGYTF. The CDR3 DNA reads TGCAGTGCGAGACAGGGGGAGAACTATGGCTACACCTTC.

As concerns this clonotype: One junction end does not reproduce the germline sequence, and a read error may be involved. The rearrangement links TRBV4-3 to TRBJ2-5; weak D call: TRBD2 (6 bases). This CDR3 region has 14 residues. Germline assignment: CDR1 LGHNA and CDR2 YSLEER. The chain's CDR3 is CAISQMTSQETQYF. For the CDR3, the DNA is TGCGCCATCAGCCAAATGACTAGCCAAGAGACCCAGTACTTC.

This clonotype was observed a few times. V is TRBV7-2 and J is TRBJ2-3, with 15 bases matching TRBD2. CDR3 length: 17 residues. V lost 4 bases and J lost 5; bases outside the gene matches: 7. Germline V gene sequence: CDR1 SGHTA, CDR2 FQGNSA. The DNA of the CDR3 is TGTGCCAGCAGCTCCAATGGACTAGCGGGGGGGCGAGATACGCAGTATTTT. Its protein is CASSSNGLAGGRDTQYF.

This clonotype turned up a few times. This may come from a read error, since a much larger clone is one base off. V usage is TRBV7-8 and J usage is TRBJ2-1; 9 bases align to TRBD2. Germline loops: CDR1 SGHVS, CDR2 FQNEAQ. The CDR3 has 15 amino acids. V lost 0 bases and J lost 3; bases outside the gene matches: 0. The CDR3 spells CASSLATSGYNEQFF. CDR3 nucleotide sequence: TGTGCCAGCAGCTTAGCGACTAGCGGCTACAATGAGCAGTTCTTC.

This clonotype was observed many times. J is TRBJ2-7 and V is TRBV7-4; D may be TRBD1 (6 bases). Germline CDR1 reads SGHVT; CDR2 reads SQSDAQ. The CDR3 contains 10 residues. DNA for the CDR3: TGTGCGCAGGGGTATTACGAGCAGTACTTC. This encodes CAQGYYEQYF.